This TCR beta chain was retrieved from a study of T-cell memory formation after mild COVID-19. Whole-study results and caveats: Day 15 to 85 contracting clones showed balanced CD4/CD8; later expanders leaned CD4+.

This CDR3 region has 11 residues. Germline values: CDR1 SQVTM, CDR2 ANQGSEA. V lost 6 bases to trimming and J lost 1 base, with 3 bases between them. In the case of this clonotype: Its specificity is not known.

MiXCR, run by TCRdb on the 5' RACE reads, gives a single entry per CDR3 protein. Of 40,000 to 45,000 distinct CDR3 sequences in the sample, 8% to 10% were seen once. Input material: PBMCs or a T cell subset sorted from them (not recorded which). The chain carries TRBV29-1 and TRBJ2-2, with D hard to call. This sequence originates from an adult woman who had mild COVID-19 (a few samples of this study predate the infection). Cell type and time point are not known. CDR3 loop: CSVRNTGELFF. In nucleotides, the CDR3 is TGCAGCGTGAGGAACACCGGGGAGCTGTTTTTT.